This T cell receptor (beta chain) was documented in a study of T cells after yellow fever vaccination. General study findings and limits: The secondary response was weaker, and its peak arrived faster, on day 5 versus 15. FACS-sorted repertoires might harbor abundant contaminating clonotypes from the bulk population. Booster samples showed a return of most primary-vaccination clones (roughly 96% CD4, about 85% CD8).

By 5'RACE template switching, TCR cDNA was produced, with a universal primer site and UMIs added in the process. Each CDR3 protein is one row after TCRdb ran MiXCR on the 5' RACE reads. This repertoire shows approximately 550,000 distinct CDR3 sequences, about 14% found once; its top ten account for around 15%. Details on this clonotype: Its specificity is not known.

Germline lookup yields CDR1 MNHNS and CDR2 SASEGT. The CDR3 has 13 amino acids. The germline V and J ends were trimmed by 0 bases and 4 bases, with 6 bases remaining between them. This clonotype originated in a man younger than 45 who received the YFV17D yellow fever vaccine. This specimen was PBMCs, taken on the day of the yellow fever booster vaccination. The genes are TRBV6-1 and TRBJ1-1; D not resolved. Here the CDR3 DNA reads TGTGCCAGCAGTGAAGCGGGTCGCACTGAAGCTTTCTTT. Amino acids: CASSEAGRTEAFF.